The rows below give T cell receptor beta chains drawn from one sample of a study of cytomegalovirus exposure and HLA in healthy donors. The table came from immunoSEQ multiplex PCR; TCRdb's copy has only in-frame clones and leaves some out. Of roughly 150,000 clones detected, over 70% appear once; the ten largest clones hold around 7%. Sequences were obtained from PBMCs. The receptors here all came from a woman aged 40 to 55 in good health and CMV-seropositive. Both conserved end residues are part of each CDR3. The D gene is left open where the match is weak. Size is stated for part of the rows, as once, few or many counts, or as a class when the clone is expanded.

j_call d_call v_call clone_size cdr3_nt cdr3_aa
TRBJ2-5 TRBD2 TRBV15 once TGTGCCACCAGCCCGGGACTAGCGGGCCAAGAGACCCAGTACTTC CATSPGLAGQETQYF
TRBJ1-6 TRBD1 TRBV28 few TGTGCCAGCAGCCCCTCGGACAGGCAGAATTCACCCCTCCACTTT CASSPSDRQNSPLHF
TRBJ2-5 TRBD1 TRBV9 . TGTGCCAGCAGCCCGTTTATGGACAGGGAGGAGACCCAGTACTTC CASSPFMDREETQYF
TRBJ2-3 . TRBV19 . TGTGCCAGTAGTATCGGGTTTGGGGACATTGATACGCAGTATTTT CASSIGFGDIDTQYF
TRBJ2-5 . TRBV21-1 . TGTGCCAGCAGCAAAAACGGGACTAGAGGGGGTGAGGGGGAGACCCAGTACTTC CASSKNGTRGGEGETQYF
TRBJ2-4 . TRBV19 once TGTGCCAGTAGTCCTTCGACTAGGAGTGACATTCAGTACTTC CASSPSTRSDIQYF
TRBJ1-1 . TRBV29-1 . TGCAGCGTTGCTGGAGGGGAAGCTTTCTTT CSVAGGEAFF
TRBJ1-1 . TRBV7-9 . TGTTCCAGCAGCTTAGTGTGGCCTGAAGCTTTCTTT CSSSLVWPEAFF
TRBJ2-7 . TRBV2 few TGTGCCAGCAGCGCGGGCGCCTACGAGCAGTACTTC CASSAGAYEQYF
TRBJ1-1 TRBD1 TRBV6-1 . TGTGCCAGCCGTTCCAGGGGGTCGAACACTGAAGCTTTCTTT CASRSRGSNTEAFF
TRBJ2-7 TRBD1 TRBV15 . TGTGCCACCAGCAGAGCAGGGTTCGACAGGGCCTACGAGCAGTACTTC CATSRAGFDRAYEQYF
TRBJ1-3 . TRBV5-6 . TGTGCCAGCAGCGAGGGCCCGAGCTCTGGAAACACCATATATTTT CASSEGPSSGNTIYF